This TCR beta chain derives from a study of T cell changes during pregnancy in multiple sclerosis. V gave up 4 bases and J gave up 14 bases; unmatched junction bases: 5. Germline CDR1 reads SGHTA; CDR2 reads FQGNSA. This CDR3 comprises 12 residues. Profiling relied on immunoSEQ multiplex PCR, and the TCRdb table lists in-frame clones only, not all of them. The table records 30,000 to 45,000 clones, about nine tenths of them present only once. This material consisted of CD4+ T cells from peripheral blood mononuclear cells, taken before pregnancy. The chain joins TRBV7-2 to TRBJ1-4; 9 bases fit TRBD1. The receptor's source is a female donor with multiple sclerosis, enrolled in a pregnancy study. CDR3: CASSSQGQGLFF. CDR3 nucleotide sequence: TGTGCCAGCAGCTCCCAAGGACAGGGGCTGTTTTTT.